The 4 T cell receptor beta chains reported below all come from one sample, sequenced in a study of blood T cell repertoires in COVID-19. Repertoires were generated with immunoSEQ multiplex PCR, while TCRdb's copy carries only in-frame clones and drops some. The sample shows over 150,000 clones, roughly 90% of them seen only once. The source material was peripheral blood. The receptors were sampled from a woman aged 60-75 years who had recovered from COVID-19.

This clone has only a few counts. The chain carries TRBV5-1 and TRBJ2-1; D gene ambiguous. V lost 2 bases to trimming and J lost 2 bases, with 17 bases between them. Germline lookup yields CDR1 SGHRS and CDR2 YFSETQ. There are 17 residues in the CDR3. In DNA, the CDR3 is TGCGCCAGCAGCTTACAAGAAACACTCAGGACCTACAATGAGCAGTTCTTC. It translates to CASSLQETLRTYNEQFF.

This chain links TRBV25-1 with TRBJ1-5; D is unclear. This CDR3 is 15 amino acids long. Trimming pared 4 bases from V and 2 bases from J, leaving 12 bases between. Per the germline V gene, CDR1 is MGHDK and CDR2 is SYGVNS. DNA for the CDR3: TGTGCCAGCAGTGGGACTGTTATCGGCAATCAGCCCCAGCATTTT. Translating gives CASSGTVIGNQPQHF.

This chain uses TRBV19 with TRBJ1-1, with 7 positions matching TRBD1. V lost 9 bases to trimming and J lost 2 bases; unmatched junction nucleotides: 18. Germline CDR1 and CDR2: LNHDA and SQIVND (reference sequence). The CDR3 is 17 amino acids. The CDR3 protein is CASQTPGRGQKNTEAFF. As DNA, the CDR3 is TGTGCCAGCCAAACTCCTGGGCGGGGACAGAAAAACACTGAAGCTTTCTTT.

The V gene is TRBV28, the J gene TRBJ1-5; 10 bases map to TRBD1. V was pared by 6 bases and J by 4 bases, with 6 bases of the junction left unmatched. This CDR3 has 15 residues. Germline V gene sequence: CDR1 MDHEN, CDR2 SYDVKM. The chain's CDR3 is CASSDRGRGNQPQHF. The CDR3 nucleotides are TGTGCCAGCAGCGACAGGGGGCGCGGGAATCAGCCCCAGCATTTT.